The 28 T cell receptor beta chains reported below all come from one sample, sequenced in a study of T cell repertoires in cytomegalovirus infection. The antigens of these receptors remain unknown. TCRdb processed the reads anew with MiXCR; each CDR3 protein has one entry. The sample includes 70,000 to 95,000 distinct CDR3 sequences, 25% to 30% of them seen just once. Specimen: CD8+ T cells from cultured PBMCs, collected from culture after CMV antigen stimulation. These receptors were taken from a human donor in good health (CMV status not recorded). Some clones in this sample may be carry-over from other donors' samples.

The gene calls are TRBV4-2 and TRBJ2-5; D gene ambiguous. This CDR3 region has 14 residues. V dropped 0 bases and J dropped 2 bases, with 7 bases sitting between them. Germline assignment: CDR1 LGHNA and CDR2 YNFKEQ. CDR3 region: CASSQERQQETQYF. The CDR3 region has the DNA TGTGCCAGCAGCCAAGAGCGTCAGCAAGAGACCCAGTACTTC.

In this sample, this clonotype turned up many times. This chain uses TRBV10-3 with TRBJ1-2; 9 nucleotides match TRBD1. V gave up 4 bases and J gave up 2 bases; unmatched junction bases: 2. Germline V CDR1 and CDR2: ENHRY, SYGVKD. This CDR3 region has 14 residues. DNA for the CDR3: TGTGCCATCAGTGGGACAGGGGTAAACTATGGCTACACCTTC. The encoded protein is CAISGTGVNYGYTF.

The sample holds a few counts of this clonotype. V gene TRBV7-2 combines with J gene TRBJ2-5; D ambiguous. This CDR3 region has 12 residues. The ends were cut back, 1 base at V and 7 bases at J, with 7 bases in the middle. Germline CDR1 and CDR2: SGHTA and FQGNSA. The CDR3 protein is CASSLGLGTQYF. CDR3 nucleotide sequence: TGTGCCAGCAGCTTAGGTTTGGGGACCCAGTACTTC.

This clonotype appeared many times. This chain joins TRBV7-9 and TRBJ1-4, with no clear D. This CDR3 contains 15 residues. The germline V gene encodes CDR1 SEHNR and CDR2 FQNEAQ (reference sequence). The V end lost 5 bases, the J end lost 5 bases, and 15 bases lay between the germline ends. CDR3 coding DNA: TGTGCCAGCAGCACAACCCGGGCGGGGAATGAAAAACTGTTTTTT. It is translated as CASSTTRAGNEKLFF. The full variable domain, completed using reference TRBV7-9 and TRBJ1-4, is DTGVSQNPRHKITKRGQNVTFRCDPISEHNRLYWYRQTLGQGPEFLTYFQNEAQLEKSRLLSDRFSAERPKGSFSTLEIQRTEQGDSAMYLCASSTTRAGNEKLFFGSGTQLSVL.

This clonotype has at least ten counts. The chain recombines TRBV2 with TRBJ1-1; D ambiguous. CDR1 is SNHLY and CDR2 is FYNNEI in the germline V gene. V gave up 8 bases and J gave up 5 bases, with 9 bases separating them. This CDR3 has 11 residues. Here the CDR3 reads CASGEGTEAFF. The CDR3 nucleotides read TGTGCCAGCGGAGAGGGTACTGAAGCTTTCTTT. Complete variable domain (other parts from reference TRBV2 and TRBJ1-1): EPEVTQTPSHQVTQMGQEVILRCVPISNHLYFYWYRQILGQKVEFLVSFYNNEISEKSEIFDDQFSVERPDGSNFTLKIRSTKLEDSAMYFCASGEGTEAFFGQGTRLTVV.

This clonotype was seen at least ten times. The chain carries TRBV12-3 or TRBV12-4 and TRBJ1-2, with 9 bases lining up with TRBD1. The CDR3 has 14 residues. V lost 5 bases, J lost 3 bases, and 4 bases stayed unmatched. The CDR3 nucleotides are TGTGCCAGCAGTATGAACAGGGGGCACTATGGCTACACCTTC. This translates into CASSMNRGHYGYTF.

The chain carries TRBV7-8 and TRBJ1-2; D perhaps matches TRBD1 (5 bases). Looked up from germline, CDR1 is SGHVS and CDR2 is FQNEAQ. This CDR3 comprises 12 residues. V lost 1 base, J lost 10 bases, and 10 bases lay in between. CDR3 sequence: CASSLGAGIYTF. CDR3 sequence (DNA): TGTGCCAGCAGCTTAGGGGCAGGGATCTACACCTTC.

Concerning this clonotype: Being one base from a much bigger clone, this may be a read error. V usage is TRBV7-4 and J usage is TRBJ1-5; 10 bases are a match to TRBD1. CDR1 and CDR2 from the germline V gene are SGHVT and SQSDAQ. CDR3 length equals 17 residues. Trimming removed 5 bases from V and 2 bases from J; junction bases left unmatched: 9. CDR3 bases: TGTGCCAGCAGCCTGCGAGGGGGACAGGGGTGCAATCAGCCCCAGCATTTT. Residues: CASSLRGGQGCNQPQHF.

This clonotype was observed a few times. The chain joins TRBV7-8 to TRBJ2-1; 11 bases are a match to TRBD2. With V trimmed by 5 bases and J by 7 bases, 16 bases remained unmatched. The CDR3 has 18 residues. The V gene's germline CDR1 is SGHVS and CDR2 FQNEAQ. The CDR3 sequence is CASSGIIAGGPTPNEQFF. For the CDR3, the DNA is TGTGCCAGCAGCGGTATCATAGCGGGGGGGCCGACACCGAATGAGCAGTTCTTC.

This clonotype showed up just a few times. The V gene is TRBV4-2, the J gene TRBJ2-5; a weak D match, TRBD2 (7 bases). Trimming took 1 base from V and 3 from J, leaving 15 bases between them. Germline loops: CDR1 LGHNA, CDR2 YNFKEQ. The CDR3 runs to 16 residues. The DNA for the CDR3 is TGTGCCAGCAGCCAAGGGGAAGGGGGGGGGGAAGAGACCCAGTACTTC. Its translation: CASSQGEGGGEETQYF.

This clonotype was recorded at least ten times. This chain joins TRBV11-3 and TRBJ1-1; tentatively, D is TRBD1 (5 bases). Germline V gene lookup returns CDR1 SGHNT and CDR2 YENEEA. The V gene lost 0 bases and the J gene lost 6 bases, with 8 bases spanning the gap. CDR3 length equals 13 residues. CDR3 DNA sequence: TGTGCCAGCAGCTTAGAGGGGGGTGCTGAAGCTTTCTTT. It codes for CASSLEGGAEAFF.

CDR3 nucleotide sequence: TGTGCCAGCAGCCAGCAGCTACTCGAGCAGTACTTC. Protein product: CASSQQLLEQYF. The rearrangement joins TRBV7-9 to TRBJ2-7; D not resolved. In germline, CDR1 is SEHNR, CDR2 FQNEAQ (reference sequence). Trimming removed 5 bases at V and 6 bases at J, with 11 bases between. CDR3 length equals 12 residues.

This clonotype was picked up many times. V usage is TRBV7-9 and J usage is TRBJ2-5; D is unclear. This CDR3 is built from 13 residues. V was cut by 3 bases and J by 0 bases, with 5 bases left in between. The V gene's germline CDR1 is SEHNR and CDR2 FQNEAQ (reference sequence). The CDR3 reads CASSLAYQETQYF. The CDR3 coding sequence is TGTGCCAGCAGCTTGGCATACCAAGAGACCCAGTACTTC.

This chain joins TRBV6-5 and TRBJ2-5; 7 bases fit TRBD2. Per germline, CDR1 MNHEY and CDR2 SVGAGI. The CDR3 loop spans 15 amino acids. Trimming took 0 bases from V and 5 from J; bases not matched to a gene: 6. CDR3 in DNA: TGTGCCAGCAGTTACTCGAATGGCGGGGGTGAGACCCAGTACTTC. Its protein is CASSYSNGGGETQYF.

This chain connects TRBV19 to TRBJ1-1; D gene uncertain. The germline V gene has CDR1 LNHDA and CDR2 SQIVND (reference sequence). There are 11 residues in the CDR3. The germline V and J ends were trimmed by 3 bases and 8 bases, with 7 bases remaining between them. CDR3 sequence (DNA): TGTGCCAGTAGTATTGGGCCAGAAGCTTTCTTT. It yields the protein CASSIGPEAFF.

This clonotype occurred many times. This sequence joins TRBV12-3 or TRBV12-4 and TRBJ2-5; 8 nucleotides match TRBD1. CDR3 length: 16 residues. Losses at the gene ends were 6 bases for V and 1 base for J; bases not matched to a gene: 10. CDR3 protein: CASSRRSGTGQETQYF. For the CDR3, the DNA is TGTGCCAGCAGCCGCCGGTCCGGGACAGGCCAAGAGACCCAGTACTTC.

This clonotype was counted only a few times. V is TRBV20-1 and J is TRBJ1-6; possibly TRBD1 for D (5 bases). The CDR3 sequence is 14 residues long. V was shortened by 3 bases and J by 6 bases, with 12 bases between the two germline ends. Per germline, CDR1 DFQATT and CDR2 SNEGSKA (reference sequence). The chain's CDR3 is CSARSGATNSPLHF. As DNA, the CDR3 is TGCAGTGCTAGGTCCGGGGCTACTAATTCACCCCTCCACTTT.

This clonotype was detected only a few times. This chain uses TRBV12-3 or TRBV12-4 with TRBJ1-2; D possibly corresponds to TRBD1 (6 bases). V gave up 6 bases and J gave up 8 bases, with 19 bases separating them. This CDR3 comprises 14 residues. CDR3 coding DNA: TGTGCCAGCAGCTCCTCGGGGGGCCTTTTAGGCTACACCTTC. Amino acids: CASSSSGGLLGYTF.

The chain recombines TRBV7-2 with TRBJ2-1; D tentatively reads TRBD1 or TRBD2 (6 bases each). This CDR3 comprises 14 residues. The V and J ends lost 10 bases and 0 bases respectively, with 13 bases between them. Germline loops: CDR1 SGHTA, CDR2 FQGNSA. CDR3 in amino acids: CAIRGDPSYNEQFF. DNA of the CDR3: TGTGCCATAAGGGGGGACCCCTCCTACAATGAGCAGTTCTTC. Drawing the rest from reference TRBV7-2 and TRBJ2-1, the complete variable domain is GAGVSQSPSNKVTEKGKDVELRCDPISGHTALYWYRQSLGQGLEFLIYFQGNSAPDKSGLPSDRFSAERTGGSVSTLTIQRTQQEDSAVYLCAIRGDPSYNEQFFGPGTRLTVL.

The chain combines TRBV20-1 with TRBJ2-1; D not resolved. This CDR3 comprises 11 residues. Trimming stripped 0 bases from V and 9 bases from J, with 6 bases between. Germline V CDR1 and CDR2: DFQATT, SNEGSKA (reference sequence). The CDR3 here is CSARDTPEQFF. CDR3 DNA: TGCAGTGCTAGAGATACACCTGAGCAGTTCTTC.

This clonotype was counted only a few times. This sequence joins TRBV20-1 and TRBJ2-1; D not certain. V lost 5 bases and J 9 bases, leaving 26 bases between the germline ends. The CDR3 consists of 16 residues. Germline CDR1 DFQATT, CDR2 SNEGSKA (reference sequence). The CDR3 here is CSAEPAGWVTMGEQFF. Written as DNA, the CDR3 is TGCAGTGCTGAGCCCGCAGGATGGGTAACAATGGGTGAGCAGTTCTTC.

This rearrangement joins TRBV20-1 to TRBJ2-7; no reliable D call. The length of the CDR3 is 15 residues. The V end lost 0 bases, the J end lost 0 bases, and 12 bases lay between the germline ends. Germline V gene sequence: CDR1 DFQATT, CDR2 SNEGSKA (reference sequence). The CDR3 is CSARDYRDSSYEQYF. In DNA form, the CDR3 reads TGCAGTGCTAGAGATTATAGGGATAGCTCCTACGAGCAGTACTTC.

The chain uses TRBV6-1 and TRBJ2-1; unclear D gene. The CDR3 has 18 amino acids. V was pared by 7 bases and J by 0 bases, with 22 bases between. Germline loops: CDR1 MNHNS, CDR2 SASEGT. DNA of the CDR3: TGTGCCAGCACCCGACCCGGTTTAGGCCAGAACTCCTACAATGAGCAGTTCTTC. Encoded protein: CASTRPGLGQNSYNEQFF.

The rearrangement uses TRBV15 and TRBJ1-5, with 8 bases lining up with TRBD1. With V trimmed by 3 bases and J by 6 bases, 4 bases remained unmatched. CDR3 size: 14 residues. CDR1 is LNHNV, CDR2 YYDKDF, per germline (reference sequence). CDR3 nucleotide sequence: TGTGCCACCAGCAGGACAGGGGTGATTCAGCCCCAGCATTTT. Translation gives CATSRTGVIQPQHF. The whole variable domain, remainder taken from reference TRBV15 and TRBJ1-5, is DAMVIQNPRYQVTQFGKPVTLSCSQTLNHNVMYWYQQKSSQAPKLLFHYYDKDFNNEADTPDNFQSRRPNTSFCFLDIRSPGLGDTAMYLCATSRTGVIQPQHFGDGTRLSIL.

This chain links TRBV4-2 with TRBJ1-2; D is unclear. Deletions cut 1 base from V and 3 bases from J, with 12 bases between. Germline V lookup: CDR1 LGHNA, CDR2 YNFKEQ. The CDR3 contains 15 residues. Written as DNA, the CDR3 is TGTGCCAGCAGCCAAGTAGGGAAGGGCGACTATGGCTACACCTTC. Translated: CASSQVGKGDYGYTF.

CDR3 nucleotides: TGTGCCAGCAGCTCCGTGGGGGCAGCAGATACGCAGTATTTT. Residues: CASSSVGAADTQYF. The V and J genes are TRBV7-8 and TRBJ2-3, with D perhaps TRBD1 (6 bases). Germline CDR1 and CDR2: SGHVS and FQNEAQ. The germline V and J ends were trimmed by 4 bases and 4 bases, with 12 bases remaining between them. The length of the CDR3 is 14 residues.

There are many counts of this clonotype. This rearrangement joins TRBV28 to TRBJ1-5, with D possibly matching TRBD1 (5 bases). The germline gives CDR1 MDHEN, CDR2 SYDVKM. The CDR3 extends over 14 amino acids. The V gene lost 5 bases and the J gene lost 0 bases, with 8 bases spanning the gap. CDR3 loop: CASSPTDSNQPQHF. CDR3 sequence (DNA): TGTGCCAGCAGTCCGACAGATAGCAATCAGCCCCAGCATTTT.

The rearrangement joins TRBV28 to TRBJ2-3, with D perhaps TRBD1 (5 bases). This CDR3 comprises 17 residues. Trimming left V 3 bases short and J 4 bases short, with 20 bases between. Germline V gives CDR1 MDHEN, CDR2 SYDVKM. CDR3 in DNA: TGTGCCAGCAGTTTGCTACAGGAAGCTGGACCTGCAGATACGCAGTATTTT. Translating gives CASSLLQEAGPADTQYF.